This TCR beta chain was recorded in a study of radiation and T cells in renal cell carcinoma (dated by TCRdb to 2019 to 2021). About the study as a whole: The samples were obtained from a clinical trial, where primary renal cell carcinomas were treated with 15 Gy stereotactic body radiation therapy and then removed by nephrectomy 4 weeks afterward. In the approximately 49 samples combined, around 3.9 million unique CDR3 nucleotide sequences were found, encoding approximately 2,900,000 unique CDR3 amino acid sequences. TCR beta sequencing covered 50 to 55 samples in total, comprising around 25 tumors and some 27 peripheral blood samples.

What this sample's time point label stands for: blood 2 weeks post-SBRT. In the paper's terms, the treatment or condition label means: 15 Gy SBRT to primary tumor, nephrectomy 4 weeks later. To follow tumor-enriched clonotypes, serial peripheral blood was collected from radiation-treated patients at baseline and at 2 weeks and 4 weeks after SBRT. Every patient's renal cell carcinoma showed clear cell pathology. The QIAamp DNA Blood Mini Kit (Qiagen) was used to prepare genomic DNA for TCR sequencing. Samples were included in the analyses only if all quality control checks were passed. The sample holds one count of this clone. Its cognate antigen has yet to be identified. Nothing much larger sits one base from this clone, and base qualities are not available. Broader findings and caveats from the paper: Changes in the blood repertoire were not tracked past 4 weeks after treatment. With a single-armed trial design, the study had no way to address how radiation dose or scheduling affects the TCR repertoire. Top tumor clonotypes rose in blood from baseline to 2 weeks post-radiation, then contracted by 4 weeks, suggesting transient expansion of tumor-resident clones. Because no pretreatment tumor biopsies were available, whether clonotypes were present in the tumor at baseline could not be determined.

Following the manufacturer's recommendations, the immunoSEQ kit was used to generate TCR beta libraries from genomic DNA. To prepare the libraries, a first multiplex PCR with proprietary primers was run, followed by a second PCR that added unique barcodes, and a bead cleanup was done after each round. A positive control reaction and a negative control reaction, both provided in the kit, were run with every batch of samples. The final libraries underwent checking on an Agilent 4200 TapeStation D1000 ScreenTape, volumetric pooling, and quantification by qPCR. Sequencing was performed on an Illumina NextSeq500 using a MidOutput 150-cycle cartridge, with 156 Read1 cycles, 15 Index1 cycles, and the kit custom primers. The pooled library was loaded at roughly 0.94 pM with a roughly 20% PhiX control spike-in. The source study handled its data this way. Vendor-processed data were analyzed in R, with a clonotype defined as all T cells sharing the same CDR3 nucleotide sequence. For clone abundance analyses, frequencies were normalized to the 10,000 most abundant clones per sample. Before analysis, public T cell clones were removed, and these numbered fewer than six per sample on average. A difference in abundance of at least 32-fold between compartments was used to define tumor-enriched and baseline blood-enriched clonotypes. A beta-binomial differential abundance model was applied to find clonotypes that expanded or contracted between blood time points. The Baroni-Urbani and Buser coefficient was used to measure tumor-blood repertoire similarity, and groups were compared with two-tailed Wilcoxon tests in R. TCRdb stores this immuneACCESS table with in-frame sequences only. Part of the clones is absent; in the studies checked, under half of the shortfall reflects unresolved V genes, and no reason is known for the rest. The V and J calls and clone size were taken over from that table, and D and trimming were inferred from the DNA. For this sample there are about 150,000 clones; over 80% appear just once. The ten biggest clones cover over 10% of the sample.

The V and J ends are trimmed by 10 bases and 7 bases, leaving 20 bases between them. Reading the germline V gene gives CDR1 MNHNS and CDR2 SASEGT. From the cysteine up to the phenylalanine, the CDR3 has a length of 15 residues. Only the CDR3 portion is preserved as DNA: 45 bases, with reading frame beginning at the first base. The source is a woman in her forties or fifties with renal cell carcinoma. Recombination joined TRBV6-1 with TRBJ1-6; D gene: possibly TRBD1, on 5 matching bases. The sample here was blood, taken from a patient whose treatment included radiotherapy and nephrectomy. The CDR3 sequence is CAIDSLGRTNSPLHF. The base sequence is TGTGCCATCGACAGCCTCGGACGGACAAATTCACCCCTCCACTTT.